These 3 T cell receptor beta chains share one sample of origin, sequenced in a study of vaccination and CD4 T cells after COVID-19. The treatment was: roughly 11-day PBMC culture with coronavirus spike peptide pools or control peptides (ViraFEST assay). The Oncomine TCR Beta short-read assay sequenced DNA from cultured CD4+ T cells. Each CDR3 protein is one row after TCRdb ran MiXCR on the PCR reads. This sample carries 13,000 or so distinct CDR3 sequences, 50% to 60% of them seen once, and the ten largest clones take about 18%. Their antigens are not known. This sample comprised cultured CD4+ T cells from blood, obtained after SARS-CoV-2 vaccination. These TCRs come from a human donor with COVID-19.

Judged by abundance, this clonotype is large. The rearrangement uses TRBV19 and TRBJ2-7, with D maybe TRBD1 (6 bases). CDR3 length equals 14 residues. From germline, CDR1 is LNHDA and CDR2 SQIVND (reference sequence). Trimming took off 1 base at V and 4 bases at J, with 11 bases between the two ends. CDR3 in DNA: TGTGCCAGTAGTATAGGGACAGTACTTTACGAGCAGTACTTC. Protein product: CASSIGTVLYEQYF.

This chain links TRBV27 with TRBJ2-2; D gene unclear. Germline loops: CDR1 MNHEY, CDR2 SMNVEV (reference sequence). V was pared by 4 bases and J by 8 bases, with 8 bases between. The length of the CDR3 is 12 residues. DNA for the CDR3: TGTGCCAGCAGTTCCCCGCCGGGGGAGCTGTTTTTT. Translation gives CASSSPPGELFF.

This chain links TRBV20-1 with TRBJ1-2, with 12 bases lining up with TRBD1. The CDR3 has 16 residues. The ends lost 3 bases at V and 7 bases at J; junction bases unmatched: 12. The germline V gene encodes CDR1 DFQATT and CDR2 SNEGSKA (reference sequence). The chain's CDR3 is CSARRGTGGNSGGYTF. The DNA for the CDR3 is TGCAGTGCTAGGAGGGGGACAGGGGGCAACTCGGGTGGCTACACCTTC.